Below, 23 T cell receptor beta chains from the same sample are listed, as sequenced in a study of identical twins. From the 5' RACE reads, TCRdb called clonotypes with MiXCR, one entry per CDR3 protein. The table has about 240,000 distinct CDR3 sequences, over 9.5% seen once; the top ten hold about a tenth. The sequenced material came from memory T cells sorted from blood. These receptors all come from a middle-aged man in good health.

This clonotype came up many times. The V gene is TRBV5-1, the J gene TRBJ2-1; 7 bases are shared with TRBD2. Looked up from germline, CDR1 is SGHRS and CDR2 is YFSETQ. This CDR3 is built from 16 residues. J was trimmed by 6 bases and V by 0 bases; bases with no gene match: 9. CDR3 region: CASSLDPGSGGNEQFF. DNA of the CDR3: TGCGCCAGCAGCTTGGACCCAGGGTCGGGAGGCAATGAGCAGTTCTTC.

This clonotype was counted only a few times. This chain joins TRBV14 and TRBJ1-5; 7 nucleotides match TRBD1. Germline lookup yields CDR1 SGHDN and CDR2 FVKESK. J lost 5 bases, V lost 0 bases, and 7 bases had no gene match. The CDR3 is made up of 16 amino acids. CDR3 in amino acids: CASSQDRGQGDQPQHF. The DNA of the CDR3 is TGTGCCAGCAGCCAAGACCGCGGCCAGGGGGATCAGCCCCAGCATTTT. The complete variable domain, with remaining parts taken from reference TRBV14 and TRBJ1-5, reads EAGVTQFPSHSVIEKGQTVTLRCDPISGHDNLYWYRRVMGKEIKFLLHFVKESKQDESGMPNNRFLAERTGGTYSTLKVQPAELEDSGVYFCASSQDRGQGDQPQHFGDGTRLSIL.

This clonotype was observed a handful of times. The V and J genes are TRBV18 and TRBJ2-3; D is perhaps TRBD2 (5 bases). The CDR3 is 15 amino acids. CDR1 and CDR2 from the germline V gene are KGHSH and LQKENI. The ends were cut back, 5 bases at V and 6 bases at J, with 18 bases in the middle. The CDR3 sequence: CASSAGGGHLDTQYF. The CDR3, as DNA: TGTGCCAGCTCAGCCGGCGGCGGGCATTTGGATACGCAGTATTTT.

This clonotype appeared many times. The chain is built from TRBV25-1 and TRBJ2-3; 7 bases map to TRBD2. The CDR3 is 12 residues long. Per germline, CDR1 MGHDK and CDR2 SYGVNS. The ends lost 7 bases at V and 7 bases at J; junction bases unmatched: 5. The CDR3 nucleotides read TGTGCCAGCACCGGAGCGGGGCATACGCAGTATTTT. It translates to CASTGAGHTQYF.

This clonotype has ten or more counts. The chain couples TRBV4-3 to TRBJ1-1; D is ambiguous. V dropped 0 bases and J dropped 0 bases, with 8 bases sitting between them. There are 15 residues in the CDR3. CDR1 is LGHNA and CDR2 is YSLEER in the germline V gene. CDR3: CASSQDSGLNTEAFF. The CDR3 DNA sequence: TGCGCCAGCAGCCAAGACTCCGGTTTGAACACTGAAGCTTTCTTT.

This clonotype was counted at least ten times. The chain recombines TRBV7-2 with TRBJ1-4; 7 bases match TRBD1. Germline lookup yields CDR1 SGHTA and CDR2 FQGNSA. The CDR3 spans 15 residues. V lost 6 bases to trimming and J lost 7 bases; unmatched junction nucleotides: 11. CDR3 in amino acids: CASSPSPGQPEKLFF. DNA for the CDR3: TGTGCCAGCAGTCCCTCTCCGGGACAGCCTGAAAAACTGTTTTTT. Supplemented by reference TRBV7-2 and TRBJ1-4, the full variable domain reads GAGVSQSPSNKVTEKGKDVELRCDPISGHTALYWYRQSLGQGLEFLIYFQGNSAPDKSGLPSDRFSAERTGGSVSTLTIQRTQQEDSAVYLCASSPSPGQPEKLFFGSGTQLSVL.

This clonotype was found many times. This chain joins TRBV11-2 and TRBJ2-5, with a weak D call TRBD2 (5 bases). This CDR3 spans 14 amino acids. V was shortened by 2 bases and J by 5 bases, with 12 bases between the two germline ends. In germline, CDR1 is SGHAT, CDR2 FQNNGV. In nucleotides, the CDR3 is TGTGCCAGCAGCTTATACGAGGGTCGGGAGACCCAGTACTTC. The encoded protein is CASSLYEGRETQYF.

J is TRBJ2-3 and V is TRBV4-2; 11 bases are shared with TRBD2. The CDR3 is 18 amino acids. CDR1 and CDR2 (germline): LGHNA, YNFKEQ. V shed 0 bases and J 0 bases; nucleotides not matched to a gene: 5. This CDR3 reads CASSQDWASGRSTDTQYF. The CDR3 region has the DNA TGTGCCAGCAGCCAAGACTGGGCTAGCGGGAGGAGCACAGATACGCAGTATTTT.

This clonotype was seen ten or more times. The chain uses TRBV6-2 or TRBV6-3 and TRBJ2-2, with D tentatively TRBD2 (5 bases). The germline CDR1 and CDR2 sequences are MNHEY and SVGEGT. V was clipped by 6 bases and J by 3 bases, with 8 bases between them. There are 13 residues in the CDR3. CDR3 nucleotides: TGTGCCAGCAGCACTAGTCACACCGGGGAGCTGTTTTTT. Translated, it gives CASSTSHTGELFF.

Only a few counts were recorded for this clonotype. This chain joins TRBV29-1 and TRBJ2-7, with D uncertain. The CDR3 loop spans 11 amino acids. The V and J ends lost 5 bases and 4 bases respectively, with 9 bases between them. Germline V lookup: CDR1 SQVTM, CDR2 ANQGSEA. CDR3 DNA sequence: TGCAGCGTTACGCTGTCGTACGAGCAGTACTTC. The encoded protein is CSVTLSYEQYF.

CDR3 in amino acids: CASSLPGPSNTGELFF. The DNA for the CDR3 is TGTGCCAGCAGCTTACCGGGACCGTCGAACACCGGGGAGCTGTTTTTT. The chain joins TRBV11-2 to TRBJ2-2; the D gene could be TRBD1 or TRBD2 (5 bases each). Trimming took 2 bases from V and 0 from J, leaving 10 bases between them. The CDR3 has 16 amino acids. Germline V lookup: CDR1 SGHAT, CDR2 FQNNGV.

This clonotype was picked up many times. This chain joins TRBV4-3 and TRBJ2-3, with TRBD2 matching 11 bases. The J segment lost 5 bases and the V segment lost 5 bases, leaving 6 bases of the junction unmatched. Germline V lookup: CDR1 LGHNA, CDR2 YSLEER. The CDR3 has 15 residues. The CDR3 reads CASSYSGRAEDTQYF. The CDR3 DNA reads TGCGCCAGCAGCTATAGCGGGAGGGCGGAAGATACGCAGTATTTT.

There are a few counts of this clonotype. This rearrangement joins TRBV30 to TRBJ1-3; 7 nucleotides match TRBD1. The CDR3 totals 16 residues. V shed 3 bases and J 0 bases; nucleotides not matched to a gene: 8. Germline CDR1 reads GTSNPN; CDR2 reads SVGIG (reference sequence). CDR3 sequence: CAWRAITGASGNTIYF. The CDR3 DNA follows: TGTGCCTGGAGAGCTATCACAGGGGCCTCTGGAAACACCATATATTTT.

This clonotype occurred many times. In DNA, the CDR3 is TGTGCCAGCAGCTTTGGCGGGGGGTCTTACAATGAGCAGTTCTTC. Protein product: CASSFGGGSYNEQFF. This sequence joins TRBV5-4 and TRBJ2-1, with TRBD2 matching 8 bases. Germline CDR1 SGHNT, CDR2 YYREEE (reference sequence). The CDR3 consists of 15 residues. V trimming: 2 bases; J trimming: 4 bases; junction bases outside the gene matches: 5.

The rearrangement joins TRBV4-3 to TRBJ1-1, with D hard to call. The V end lost 4 bases, the J end lost 1 base, and 13 bases lay between the germline ends. CDR1 LGHNA and CDR2 YSLEER come from the germline V gene. This CDR3 spans 15 amino acids. CDR3 residues: CASSPRRDANTEAFF. The CDR3 nucleotides read TGCGCCAGCAGCCCCCGAAGAGACGCGAACACTGAAGCTTTCTTT.

This clonotype was recorded a few times. The J gene is TRBJ1-6, the V gene TRBV20-1; 10 bases are a match to TRBD1. CDR1 is DFQATT, CDR2 SNEGSKA, per germline (reference sequence). The V and J ends lost 3 bases and 1 base, in that order; junction bases with no gene match: 6. The CDR3 is 17 residues long. In nucleotides, the CDR3 is TGCAGTGCTAGGGAGAGACAGGGGGCTTCCTATAATTCACCCCTCCACTTT. This gives the protein CSARERQGASYNSPLHF.

V gene TRBV30 combines with J gene TRBJ1-6; D remains unclear. CDR3 length: 14 residues. From germline, CDR1 is GTSNPN and CDR2 SVGIG (reference sequence). Trimming left V 4 bases short and J 9 bases short, with 16 bases between. In nucleotides, the CDR3 is TGTGCCTGGAACCTGATGGGGTTGCGTTCACCCCTCCACTTT. Translation gives CAWNLMGLRSPLHF.

This chain uses TRBV20-1 with TRBJ2-7; 8 bases line up with TRBD1. Germline V gene data show CDR1 as DFQATT and CDR2 as SNEGSKA (reference sequence). This CDR3 is built from 13 residues. V shed 6 bases, J shed 3 bases, and the junction held 7 bases outside the gene matches. This CDR3 reads CSALGQANYEQYF. The CDR3 DNA reads as TGCAGTGCGCTGGGACAGGCGAACTACGAGCAGTACTTC.

The rearrangement links TRBV5-1 to TRBJ2-3; D might be TRBD1 or TRBD2, each matching 5 bases. The germline V and J ends were trimmed by 1 base and 0 bases, with 12 bases remaining between them. This CDR3 has 16 residues. Germline assignment: CDR1 SGHRS and CDR2 YFSETQ. The CDR3 nucleotides read TGCGCCAGCAGCTTGAGGGGCGGGCTAAGCACAGATACGCAGTATTTT. It yields the protein CASSLRGGLSTDTQYF.

The chain joins TRBV27 to TRBJ1-4; no firm D call. This CDR3 is 14 amino acids long. The germline CDR1 and CDR2 sequences are MNHEY and SMNVEV (reference sequence). The V gene lost 5 bases and the J gene lost 6 bases, with 13 bases spanning the gap. CDR3 in DNA: TGTGCCAGCAGTCTGAATAGGCGGTATGAAAAACTGTTTTTT. This gives the protein CASSLNRRYEKLFF.

This clonotype was seen at least ten times. V and J are TRBV7-2 and TRBJ2-2; D tentatively fits TRBD1 or TRBD2 (5 bases each). The length of the CDR3 is 14 residues. The V gene's germline CDR1 is SGHTA and CDR2 FQGNSA. Trimming removed 2 bases at V and 4 bases at J, with 8 bases between. CDR3 sequence: CASSLSGTTGELFF. In DNA, the CDR3 is TGTGCCAGCAGCTTATCAGGGACCACCGGGGAGCTGTTTTTT.

This clonotype occurred many times. The chain has TRBV20-1 and TRBJ2-1, with 9 bases aligning to TRBD1. From germline, CDR1 is DFQATT and CDR2 SNEGSKA (reference sequence). This CDR3 is built from 14 residues. Here the CDR3 DNA reads TGCAGCCTCACCTCGGGACAGGGTATATATGAGCAGTTCTTC. Protein sequence: CSLTSGQGIYEQFF.

This clonotype was counted ten times or more. The CDR3 is CASSQDRGNLANTEAFF. The CDR3 bases are TGCGCCAGCAGCCAAGATCGGGGCAATCTGGCAAACACTGAAGCTTTCTTT. The rearrangement links TRBV4-1 to TRBJ1-1; D is perhaps TRBD1 (5 bases). V was pared by 0 bases and J by 2 bases, with 16 bases between. Germline-derived CDR1 and CDR2 are MGHRA and YSYEKL. The CDR3 spans 17 residues.